The source of this TCR beta chain is a study of T cells after yellow fever vaccination. About the study: Preparing low-cell-number fractions relied on SMART-Seq v4 Ultra Low Input.

From germline, CDR1 is LGHDT and CDR2 YNNKEL (reference sequence). The V and J ends lost 4 bases and 1 base respectively, with 14 bases between them. CDR3 size: 15 residues. Broader study findings: Once the booster was given, most primary-vaccination clones reappeared, at around 95% for CD4 and roughly 91% for CD8.

MiXCR was run by TCRdb on the 5' RACE reads, yielding one entry per CDR3 protein. The sample consists of some 240,000 distinct CDR3 sequences, roughly 5% of them appearing once. Comments on this clonotype: Its antigen is unidentified.

Sequencing used CD4+ T cells sorted from PBMCs, obtained on the day of the yellow fever booster vaccination. The receptor comes from a man younger than 30 who received the YFV17D yellow fever vaccine. V usage is TRBV3-1 and J usage is TRBJ2-7; D might be TRBD1 (6 bases). The CDR3 region has the DNA TGTGCCAGCAGCCGGGTTGGGACACTTTCCTACGAGCAGTACTTC. As protein: CASSRVGTLSYEQYF.